The 11 T cell receptor beta chains listed next were all sequenced from one sample in a study of identical twins. One entry per CDR3 protein, called by TCRdb with MiXCR from the 5' RACE reads. Of 500,000 to 650,000 distinct CDR3 sequences in the sample, around 20% were seen once. This sample was also put to use in a study of yellow fever vaccine responses in identical twins.

Specimen: CD4+ T cells sorted from blood. The receptors shown here come from a woman aged 18-30 years in good health.

The genes are TRBV4-1 and TRBJ2-1, with TRBD2 matching 10 bases. Germline V gene data show CDR1 as MGHRA and CDR2 as YSYEKL. This CDR3 contains 18 residues. With 3 bases clipped from V and 6 bases from J, the junction kept 14 bases outside the gene matches. This chain's CDR3 is CASSHGTSAIRGINEQFF. The CDR3 bases are TGCGCCAGCAGCCATGGGACTAGCGCAATACGGGGAATCAATGAGCAGTTCTTC.

This clonotype has ten or more counts. The rearrangement links TRBV7-2 to TRBJ2-7; TRBD1 agrees at 8 bases. V was pared by 5 bases and J by 2 bases, with 8 bases of the junction left unmatched. Germline V gene data show CDR1 as SGHTA and CDR2 as FQGNSA. The CDR3 spans 15 residues. CDR3 region: CASSNGQGRAYEQYF. CDR3 nucleotides: TGTGCCAGCAGCAATGGACAGGGACGGGCCTACGAGCAGTACTTC.

The rearrangement links TRBV5-8 to TRBJ1-4, with D possibly matching TRBD1 (5 bases). Germline CDR1 is SGHTS and CDR2 is YDEGEE. With 3 bases removed from V and 15 bases from J, the gap between germline ends came to 6 bases. The CDR3 spans 9 residues. The CDR3 reads CASSWDLFF. The CDR3 bases are TGTGCCAGCAGCTGGGACTTGTTTTTT.

CDR3 coding DNA: TGTGCCACGAGGACAGGAATCACAGATACGCAGTATTTT. Its protein product is CATRTGITDTQYF. The chain is built from TRBV10-3 and TRBJ2-3, with 7 bases that match TRBD1. Trimming removed 10 bases from V and 2 bases from J; junction bases left unmatched: 6. The CDR3 is made up of 13 amino acids. CDR1 is ENHRY, CDR2 SYGVKD, per germline.

CDR3 sequence: CSVARDATNEKLFF. The DNA of the CDR3 is TGCAGTGTGGCCCGGGATGCAACTAATGAAAAACTGTTTTTT. The rearrangement joins TRBV20-1 to TRBJ1-4, with no clear D. This CDR3 comprises 14 residues. Germline assignment: CDR1 DFQATT and CDR2 SNEGSKA (reference sequence). Trimming pared 7 bases from V and 0 bases from J, leaving 12 bases between.

This clonotype appeared a few times. The chain links TRBV20-1 to TRBJ2-7; 9 nucleotides line up with TRBD1. This CDR3 region has 16 residues. CDR1 and CDR2 from the germline V gene are DFQATT and SNEGSKA (reference sequence). The V segment lost 2 bases and the J segment 0 bases; nucleotides outside the gene matches: 8. The CDR3 loop reads CSARQPGQGFSYEQYV. CDR3 nucleotide sequence: TGCAGTGCTAGACAACCGGGACAGGGATTCTCCTACGAGCAGTACGTC.

This clonotype showed up just a few times. This chain uses TRBV12-3 or TRBV12-4 with TRBJ2-1, with D tentatively TRBD1 (6 bases). The CDR3 is 15 residues long. V dropped 3 bases and J dropped 3 bases, with 12 bases sitting between them. Here the CDR3 DNA reads TGTGCCAGCAGTTTTGGGACACTGTTCTACAATGAGCAGTTCTTC. It codes for CASSFGTLFYNEQFF.

V usage is TRBV12-5 and J usage is TRBJ2-5, with D hard to call. The CDR3 is made up of 14 amino acids. Germline CDR1 and CDR2: LGHNT and FRNRAP. Trimming pared 1 base from V and 4 bases from J, leaving 10 bases between. CDR3 amino acids: CASGLETPSETQYF. CDR3 sequence (DNA): TGTGCTAGTGGTTTGGAGACTCCCTCAGAGACCCAGTACTTC.

The genes are TRBV3-1 and TRBJ1-1; possible D gene TRBD1, 6 bases. Per germline, CDR1 LGHDT and CDR2 YNNKEL (reference sequence). Trimming cost V 3 bases and J 1 base, with 15 bases left between them. The CDR3 sequence is 16 residues long. The CDR3 DNA is TGTGCCAGCAGCCAGTCGGCTGGGGGGCGGAACACTGAAGCTTTCTTT. Protein product: CASSQSAGGRNTEAFF. Full variable domain (missing parts from reference TRBV3-1 and TRBJ1-1): DTAVSQTPKYLVTQMGNDKSIKCEQNLGHDTMYWYKQDSKKFLKIMFSYNNKELIINETVPNRFSPKSPDKAHLNLHINSLELGDSAVYFCASSQSAGGRNTEAFFGQGTRLTVV.

Only a few counts were recorded for this clonotype. The chain links TRBV5-1 to TRBJ2-1; 10 nucleotides agree with TRBD2. The J segment lost 9 bases and the V segment lost 0 bases, leaving 12 bases of the junction unmatched. Looked up from germline, CDR1 is SGHRS and CDR2 is YFSETQ. CDR3 size: 17 residues. The CDR3 DNA is TGCGCCAGCAGCTTGGCTGGAAGCGGGGGGGCTTCCAGTGAGCAGTTCTTC. Translating it yields CASSLAGSGGASSEQFF.

This clonotype was observed a few times. J is TRBJ2-6 and V is TRBV6-1; D is perhaps TRBD1 (5 bases). Per the germline V gene, CDR1 is MNHNS and CDR2 is SASEGT. The CDR3 spans 15 residues. The V end was cut by 7 bases, the J end by 1 base, with 11 bases between. The CDR3 here is CASTTRDSGANVLTF. The CDR3 region has the DNA TGTGCCAGCACCACCAGGGATTCTGGGGCCAACGTCCTGACTTTC.